What follows are 26 T cell receptor beta chains derived from one specimen sequenced in a study of CD8+ T cells in alopecia areata. Investigators isolated RNA and reverse transcribed it into cDNA to act as the sequencing template. The data were produced by immunoSEQ multiplex PCR, yet TCRdb's version contains in-frame clones alone and is incomplete. The sample comprises 170,000 or so clones, roughly 60% of which are singletons, and around 1.8% rests with the top ten. The specimen comprised CD4+ T cells sorted from blood, sampled at week 0. The receptors originated from a human donor with alopecia areata.

The chain carries TRBV27 and TRBJ2-2; TRBD2 matches 9 bases. Per the germline V gene, CDR1 is MNHEY and CDR2 is SMNVEV (reference sequence). V gave up 7 bases and J gave up 4 bases; unmatched junction bases: 4. CDR3 length equals 14 residues. The CDR3 region is CASTKRGVTGELFF. The CDR3 DNA reads TGTGCCAGCACCAAGCGGGGGGTCACCGGGGAGCTGTTTTTT.

The chain uses TRBV29-1 and TRBJ2-1, with TRBD1 identical over 11 bases. The CDR3 extends over 14 amino acids. The V and J ends lost 7 bases and 6 bases, in that order; junction bases with no gene match: 8. Germline V gene data show CDR1 as SQVTM and CDR2 as ANQGSEA. The chain's CDR3 is CSGRDRGSFNEQFF. Written as DNA, the CDR3 is TGCAGCGGCCGGGACAGGGGGTCTTTCAATGAGCAGTTCTTC.

The genes are TRBV25-1 and TRBJ1-6, with D uncertain. CDR3 length: 12 amino acids. Germline CDR1 reads MGHDK; CDR2 reads SYGVNS. The V end was cut by 4 bases, the J end by 9 bases, with 7 bases between. In nucleotides, the CDR3 is TGTGCCAGCAGTGGTCAGTCTTCACCCCTCCACTTT. Translating it yields CASSGQSSPLHF.

This clone was detected once. The V gene is TRBV29-1, the J gene TRBJ1-4; D is perhaps TRBD1 (5 bases). CDR3 size: 12 residues. CDR1 and CDR2 from the germline V gene are SQVTM and ANQGSEA. V was clipped by 4 bases and J by 6 bases, with 9 bases between them. CDR3 residues: CSVGGADEKLFF. The CDR3, as DNA: TGCAGCGTTGGCGGGGCTGATGAAAAACTGTTTTTT.

This clone was seen more than once but under ten times. V gene TRBV5-6 combines with J gene TRBJ2-1; 10 positions agree with TRBD2. The junction had 12 bases not matched to a gene; V was cut back by 0 bases and J by 3 bases. The CDR3 extends over 19 amino acids. Germline loops: CDR1 SGHDT, CDR2 YYEEEE. CDR3 sequence reads: CASSLVIAGGPSNYNEQFF. DNA for the CDR3: TGTGCCAGCAGCTTGGTAATAGCGGGGGGCCCTTCTAACTACAATGAGCAGTTCTTC. Supplemented by reference TRBV5-6 and TRBJ2-1, the full variable domain reads DAGVTQSPTHLIKTRGQQVTLRCSPKSGHDTVSWYQQALGQGPQFIFQYYEEEERQRGNFPDRFSGHQFPNYSSELNVNALLLGDSALYLCASSLVIAGGPSNYNEQFFGPGTRLTVL.

CDR3 in amino acids: CSVEDQGGATGELFF. In DNA, the CDR3 is TGCAGCGTTGAAGATCAAGGGGGCGCGACCGGGGAGCTGTTTTTT. The V gene is TRBV29-1, the J gene TRBJ2-2; 7 bases are a match to TRBD1. The length of the CDR3 is 15 residues. J lost 5 bases, V lost 0 bases, and 6 bases had no gene match. Germline V CDR1 and CDR2: SQVTM, ANQGSEA.

With regard to this clone: The same CDR3 is also encoded by other DNA sequences in this sample. This sequence joins TRBV29-1 and TRBJ1-1, with D hard to call. This CDR3 has 13 residues. The germline V and J ends were trimmed by 4 bases and 0 bases, with 9 bases remaining between them. Germline-derived CDR1 and CDR2 are SQVTM and ANQGSEA. The CDR3 nucleotides are TGCAGCGTTGCTGGGGTTCTGAACACTGAAGCTTTCTTT. Its protein is CSVAGVLNTEAFF.

This chain links TRBV27 with TRBJ2-7; 10 bases are shared with TRBD1. CDR3 length equals 14 residues. CDR1 is MNHEY, CDR2 SMNVEV, per germline (reference sequence). V was pared by 4 bases and J by 4 bases, with 4 bases of the junction left unmatched. In DNA, the CDR3 is TGTGCCAGCAGTTACGGGACAGGGGAGTACGAGCAGTACTTC. Its translation is CASSYGTGEYEQYF.

Of note for this clone: Other DNA sequences within the sample encode an identical CDR3. The rearrangement uses TRBV30 and TRBJ2-6; D is unclear. Germline loops: CDR1 GTSNPN, CDR2 SVGIG (reference sequence). The V and J ends lost 5 bases and 0 bases respectively, with 5 bases between them. The CDR3 sequence is 13 residues long. The CDR3 spells CAWSRSGANVLTF. CDR3 sequence (DNA): TGTGCCTGGTCACGCTCTGGGGCCAACGTCCTGACTTTC.

This clone was observed a few times. The J gene is TRBJ1-1, the V gene TRBV28; 9 nucleotides agree with TRBD1. Trimming took 4 bases from V and 10 from J; bases not matched to a gene: 10. The germline V gene encodes CDR1 MDHEN and CDR2 SYDVKM. The CDR3 loop spans 14 amino acids. This CDR3 reads CASSSQGASTPAFF. The CDR3 DNA is TGTGCCAGCAGTTCACAGGGGGCCTCCACCCCAGCTTTCTTT.

This rearrangement joins TRBV30 to TRBJ2-6; TRBD1 aligns across 8 bases. CDR3 length: 16 residues. V lost 7 bases, J lost 0 bases, and 8 bases stayed unmatched. Germline values: CDR1 GTSNPN, CDR2 SVGIG (reference sequence). The CDR3 protein is CAFSRTGISGANVLTF. The CDR3 DNA reads TGTGCCTTCTCACGGACAGGGATCTCTGGGGCCAACGTCCTGACTTTC.

The chain is built from TRBV25-1 and TRBJ1-5, with D unclear. V dropped 3 bases and J dropped 5 bases, with 11 bases sitting between them. The CDR3 extends over 14 amino acids. Germline V gene lookup returns CDR1 MGHDK and CDR2 SYGVNS. The CDR3 spells CASSELSRDQPQHF. The CDR3 DNA sequence: TGTGCCAGCAGTGAGTTGTCCCGGGATCAGCCCCAGCATTTT.

The CDR3 region is CAWESGNTIYF. The CDR3 nucleotides are TGTGCCTGGGAGTCTGGAAACACCATATATTTT. V gene TRBV30 combines with J gene TRBJ1-3; D is ambiguous. The germline V gene encodes CDR1 GTSNPN and CDR2 SVGIG (reference sequence). Trimming left V 5 bases short and J 1 base short, with 3 bases between. The CDR3 runs 11 residues.

This clone was counted a single time. The rearrangement uses TRBV30 and TRBJ2-5; D remains ambiguous. V lost 4 bases and J lost 4, with 25 bases in between. Germline-derived CDR1 and CDR2 are GTSNPN and SVGIG (reference sequence). The CDR3 loop spans 17 amino acids. The CDR3: CAWNGGLADFVRETQYF. CDR3 sequence (DNA): TGTGCCTGGAATGGCGGCTTGGCAGATTTTGTACGAGAGACCCAGTACTTC.

The rearrangement joins TRBV11-3 to TRBJ1-1; TRBD1 agrees at 7 bases. Germline trimming cut 3 bases from V and 6 bases from J; bases unmatched to any gene: 7. The CDR3 has 14 residues. CDR1 is SGHNT, CDR2 YENEEA, per germline. This CDR3 reads CASSFVTGPAEAFF. CDR3 coding DNA: TGTGCCAGCAGCTTCGTGACAGGGCCGGCTGAAGCTTTCTTT.

This clone has just one count. The chain is built from TRBV30 and TRBJ2-2, with D tentatively TRBD1 (6 bases). Germline V gives CDR1 GTSNPN, CDR2 SVGIG (reference sequence). There are 15 residues in the CDR3. V was shortened by 1 base and J by 6 bases, with 15 bases between the two germline ends. The CDR3 loop reads CAWSAYSHRAGELFF. Written as DNA, the CDR3 is TGTGCCTGGAGTGCCTACTCCCACAGGGCCGGGGAGCTGTTTTTT.

This chain uses TRBV7-2 with TRBJ1-4, with a tentative D call TRBD1 (5 bases). Germline loops: CDR1 SGHTA, CDR2 FQGNSA. Trimming shortened V by 0 bases and J by 0 bases, and 8 bases separated the two germline ends. The CDR3 has 16 amino acids. The CDR3 region has the DNA TGTGCCAGCAGCTTAGCGCAGGGTGCAACTAATGAAAAACTGTTTTTT. This sequence encodes CASSLAQGATNEKLFF.

This clone was observed a handful of times. This chain uses TRBV29-1 with TRBJ2-1, with D uncertain. Germline V gives CDR1 SQVTM, CDR2 ANQGSEA. The V end lost 3 bases, the J end lost 0 bases, and 12 bases lay between the germline ends. The CDR3 loop spans 15 amino acids. The CDR3 DNA follows: TGCAGCGTTGATGTCAGTCCGAGCTCCTACAATGAGCAGTTCTTC. It specifies CSVDVSPSSYNEQFF.

The V and J genes are TRBV9 and TRBJ1-1, with 7 nucleotides matching TRBD1. Germline lookup yields CDR1 SGDLS and CDR2 YYNGEE. The junction had 6 bases not matched to a gene; V was cut back by 0 bases and J by 4 bases. The CDR3 sequence is 15 residues long. In nucleotides, the CDR3 is TGTGCCAGCAGCGTAGAGGCAGGGGGTATCACTGAAGCTTTCTTT. Its protein product is CASSVEAGGITEAFF.

This clone was observed once. The genes are TRBV6-1 and TRBJ2-7; TRBD1 agrees at 7 bases. The V and J ends lost 7 bases and 4 bases, in that order; junction bases with no gene match: 10. Germline V CDR1 and CDR2: MNHNS, SASEGT. CDR3 size: 14 residues. CDR3 in DNA: TGTGCCAGCACCGCAGGGGGTACGGCTTACGAGCAGTACTTC. It specifies CASTAGGTAYEQYF.

The table lists this clone with a few counts. Other nucleotide sequences in the sample specify the same CDR3. The chain has TRBV11-2 and TRBJ2-1; 11 bases line up with TRBD2. Trimming removed 1 base from V and 0 bases from J; junction bases left unmatched: 2. The CDR3 sequence is 17 residues long. Germline CDR1 is SGHAT and CDR2 is FQNNGV. Here the CDR3 reads CASSLGLAGGSYNEQFF. CDR3 nucleotides: TGTGCCAGCAGCTTAGGGCTAGCGGGGGGCTCCTACAATGAGCAGTTCTTC.

CDR3 DNA sequence: TGCAGTGCCGTCTCGGACGAGCAGTACTTC. Translating gives CSAVSDEQYF. The chain recombines TRBV20-1 with TRBJ2-7; no reliable D call. CDR3 length: 10 residues. V was shortened by 6 bases and J by 5 bases, with 8 bases between the two germline ends. The germline CDR1 and CDR2 sequences are DFQATT and SNEGSKA (reference sequence).

The chain employs TRBV29-1 and TRBJ1-1; D may be TRBD1 (6 bases). Germline CDR1 is SQVTM and CDR2 is ANQGSEA. The V gene lost 4 bases and the J gene lost 4 bases, with 19 bases spanning the gap. The CDR3 runs 15 residues. CDR3 region: CSVGPGQLSRTEAFF. The CDR3 coding sequence is TGCAGCGTTGGCCCTGGACAGCTGTCTCGCACTGAAGCTTTCTTT.

This clone was picked up one time. The CDR3 coding sequence is TGTGCCAGCAGCCACGCGAAAGGAGCGGGGGGGCCACATACGCAGTATTTT. Translating gives CASSHAKGAGGPHTQYF. This rearrangement joins TRBV7-9 to TRBJ2-3, with TRBD2 identical over 10 bases. The CDR3 is made up of 17 amino acids. CDR1 and CDR2 from the germline V gene are SEHNR and FQNEAQ (reference sequence). J was trimmed by 7 bases and V by 5 bases; bases with no gene match: 15.

This clone was detected a few times. The chain links TRBV15 to TRBJ2-7; no clear D. V lost 8 bases and J 4 bases, leaving 12 bases between the germline ends. Germline lookup yields CDR1 LNHNV and CDR2 YYDKDF (reference sequence). The CDR3 totals 12 residues. CDR3 DNA: TGTGCCACCGGGTTTCCTGGTTACGAGCAGTACTTC. This codes for CATGFPGYEQYF.

This clone showed up just a few times. The rearrangement joins TRBV29-1 to TRBJ1-2, with D possibly TRBD1 on 6 matching bases. Trimming cost V 7 bases and J 0 bases, with 21 bases left between them. The CDR3 is 16 amino acids. Germline lookup yields CDR1 SQVTM and CDR2 ANQGSEA. This chain's CDR3 is CSAIGGVAGPNYGYTF. CDR3 in DNA: TGCAGCGCCATAGGGGGGGTAGCAGGTCCTAACTATGGCTACACCTTC. The full variable domain, rest sourced from reference TRBV29-1 and TRBJ1-2, is SAVISQKPSRDICQRGTSLTIQCQVDSQVTMMFWYRQQPGQSLTLIATANQGSEATYESGFVIDKFPISRPNLTFSTLTVSNMSPEDSSIYLCSAIGGVAGPNYGYTFGSGTRLTVV.